These 27 T cell receptor beta chains were sequenced from one sample in a study of cytomegalovirus exposure and HLA in healthy donors. This PCR relied on a set of 60 Vbeta primers and 13 Jbeta primers. Measured with immunoSEQ multiplex PCR; TCRdb has only the in-frame clones, and not every one. Here the sample spans about 190,000 clones, roughly 80% being singletons. The sample was PBMCs. All receptors come from a woman between 18 and 30 years old in good health and CMV-seronegative.

In regard to this clone: The germline gene is not matched at one end of the junction; a read error may be the cause. V usage is TRBV7-9 and J usage is TRBJ2-2; D unclear. Germline CDR1 is SEHNR and CDR2 is FQNEAQ (reference sequence). This CDR3 is built from 11 residues. The CDR3, as DNA: TGTTCCAGCCAACCAGGCGGGGAGCTGTTTTTT. This gives the protein CSSQPGGELFF.

The rearrangement joins TRBV4-1 to TRBJ1-2; D is ambiguous. Germline V CDR1 and CDR2: MGHRA, YSYEKL. Trimming took off 2 bases at V and 3 bases at J, with 10 bases between the two ends. The CDR3 totals 14 residues. The DNA of the CDR3 is TGCGCCAGCAGCCAATTGGGCGGGGACTATGGCTACACCTTC. Translating it yields CASSQLGGDYGYTF.

V gene TRBV19 combines with J gene TRBJ1-3; D remains unclear. With 4 bases removed from V and 0 bases from J, the gap between germline ends came to 7 bases. The length of the CDR3 is 14 residues. The V gene's germline CDR1 is LNHDA and CDR2 SQIVND (reference sequence). This chain's CDR3 is CASSTVGSGNTIYF. The CDR3 DNA follows: TGTGCCAGTAGTACTGTCGGCTCTGGAAACACCATATATTTT.

This chain's CDR3 is CASSLHSNQPQHF. The CDR3 DNA sequence: TGTGCCAGCAGCTTACATAGCAATCAGCCCCAGCATTTT. V usage is TRBV11-2 and J usage is TRBJ1-5, with D hard to call. The CDR3 is made up of 13 amino acids. With 2 bases removed from V and 0 bases from J, the gap between germline ends came to 2 bases. Germline assignment: CDR1 SGHAT and CDR2 FQNNGV.

The CDR3 reads CASKGQGASNQPQHF. CDR3 DNA sequence: TGTGCCAGTAAAGGTCAGGGGGCAAGCAATCAGCCCCAGCATTTT. The rearrangement uses TRBV19 and TRBJ1-5, with 8 bases that match TRBD1. The germline V gene has CDR1 LNHDA and CDR2 SQIVND (reference sequence). The CDR3 is 15 amino acids. V shed 7 bases, J shed 1 base, and the junction held 6 bases outside the gene matches.

This rearrangement joins TRBV19 to TRBJ2-1; 7 bases map to TRBD2. V shed 8 bases and J 0 bases; nucleotides not matched to a gene: 1. The length of the CDR3 is 13 residues. The germline V gene has CDR1 LNHDA and CDR2 SQIVND (reference sequence). The CDR3 sequence: CASWGGSYNEQFF. As DNA, the CDR3 is TGTGCCAGTTGGGGGGGCTCCTACAATGAGCAGTTCTTC.

This chain connects TRBV5-6 to TRBJ2-3; D is unclear. Trimming pared 1 base from V and 2 bases from J, leaving 11 bases between. This CDR3 is built from 15 residues. Germline CDR1 is SGHDT and CDR2 is YYEEEE. The CDR3: CASSLFPTDTDTQYF. The CDR3 DNA is TGTGCCAGCAGCTTGTTCCCCACAGACACAGATACGCAGTATTTT.

The rearrangement joins TRBV11-1 to TRBJ2-6; 7 bases align to TRBD2. V shed 5 bases, J shed 0 bases, and the junction held 7 bases outside the gene matches. Germline CDR1 SGHAT, CDR2 FQDESV (reference sequence). This CDR3 is 17 amino acids long. The CDR3 nucleotides read TGTGCCAGCAGCCCCTGGGGGGGTAACTCTGGGGCCAACGTCCTGACTTTC. It specifies CASSPWGGNSGANVLTF.

The gene calls are TRBV29-1 and TRBJ1-2, with a weak D call TRBD1 (5 bases). CDR3 length: 12 residues. Germline V gene sequence: CDR1 SQVTM, CDR2 ANQGSEA. V lost 5 bases, J lost 0 bases, and 7 bases lay in between. In nucleotides, the CDR3 is TGCAGCGTTCGACAGACTAACTATGGCTACACCTTC. Translating it yields CSVRQTNYGYTF.

The chain couples TRBV5-1 to TRBJ2-5; 7 bases map to TRBD2. CDR3 size: 15 residues. CDR1 and CDR2 from the germline V gene are SGHRS and YFSETQ. The V gene end was trimmed by 0 bases and the J gene end by 0 bases; junction bases not matched to a gene: 2. CDR3 loop: CASSLATSDQETQYF. In nucleotides, the CDR3 is TGCGCCAGCAGCTTGGCCACTAGCGACCAAGAGACCCAGTACTTC.

This sequence joins TRBV6-5 and TRBJ2-1; 9 bases fit TRBD1. Germline CDR1 reads MNHEY; CDR2 reads SVGAGI. Trimming cost V 5 bases and J 8 bases; bases outside gene matches: 4. CDR3 length: 13 residues. The CDR3 coding sequence is TGTGCCAGCAGTGACAGGGGGACGGATGAGCAGTTCTTC. This gives the protein CASSDRGTDEQFF.

The rearrangement links TRBV7-3 to TRBJ1-2; 8 positions match TRBD1. The CDR3 is made up of 14 amino acids. With V trimmed by 3 bases and J by 4 bases, 4 bases remained unmatched. Germline V gene sequence: CDR1 SGHTA, CDR2 FQGTGA. This CDR3 reads CASSFGQGSYGYTF. As DNA, the CDR3 is TGTGCCAGCAGCTTCGGACAGGGAAGCTATGGCTACACCTTC.

The sample holds a few counts of this clone. The CDR3 bases are TGTGCCAGCAGTGTAATGCTAGCGGGAGGGGCAGATACGCAGTATTTT. Translating gives CASSVMLAGGADTQYF. J is TRBJ2-3 and V is TRBV25-1, with 12 bases that match TRBD2. The junction had 6 bases not matched to a gene; V was cut back by 4 bases and J by 4 bases. This CDR3 has 16 amino acids. CDR1 is MGHDK, CDR2 SYGVNS, per germline.

The genes are TRBV28 and TRBJ2-7, with 7 bases matching TRBD1. V was pared by 10 bases and J by 3 bases, with 6 bases of the junction left unmatched. The CDR3 covers 12 residues. Germline V gene data show CDR1 as MDHEN and CDR2 as SYDVKM. The chain's CDR3 is CATLRDSYEQYF. CDR3 bases: TGTGCCACCTTAAGGGACAGCTACGAGCAGTACTTC.

The chain combines TRBV27 with TRBJ1-1, with D perhaps TRBD1 (6 bases). This CDR3 comprises 14 residues. The germline V gene has CDR1 MNHEY and CDR2 SMNVEV (reference sequence). Trimming took off 4 bases at V and 5 bases at J, with 14 bases between the two ends. CDR3 sequence (DNA): TGTGCCAGCAGTTCAACAGGGCTTGGGACTGAAGCTTTCTTT. Translating gives CASSSTGLGTEAFF.

The chain carries TRBV10-2 and TRBJ1-4; D gene uncertain. Germline CDR1 WSHSY, CDR2 SAAADI. This CDR3 contains 11 residues. Trimming left V 6 bases short and J 8 bases short, with 7 bases between. The CDR3 protein is CASSNREKLFF. DNA of the CDR3: TGCGCCAGCAGCAACAGAGAAAAACTGTTTTTT.

The chain carries TRBV10-2 and TRBJ1-1, with 8 bases that match TRBD1. Germline V gives CDR1 WSHSY, CDR2 SAAADI. The junction had 13 bases not matched to a gene; V was cut back by 2 bases and J by 8 bases. The CDR3 is made up of 16 amino acids. The CDR3 sequence: CASSEVAGGIKVEAFF. CDR3 sequence (DNA): TGCGCCAGCAGTGAGGTGGCAGGGGGCATAAAGGTGGAAGCTTTCTTT.

The chain has TRBV10-3 and TRBJ1-5; 10 nucleotides line up with TRBD1. V gave up 4 bases and J gave up 7 bases; unmatched junction bases: 4. CDR3 size: 14 residues. From germline, CDR1 is ENHRY and CDR2 SYGVKD. The CDR3, as DNA: TGTGCCATCAGTGGACAGGGGGCAAACCAGCCCCAGCATTTT. Its translation: CAISGQGANQPQHF.

About this clone: Other nucleotide sequences from this sample produce the same CDR3. The chain links TRBV4-1 to TRBJ1-1, with 8 bases lining up with TRBD1. The CDR3 has 15 amino acids. Per germline, CDR1 MGHRA and CDR2 YSYEKL. V lost 6 bases to trimming and J lost 8 bases; unmatched junction nucleotides: 14. CDR3 loop: CASSRKKQGELEAFF. In nucleotides, the CDR3 is TGCGCCAGCAGTCGGAAAAAACAGGGGGAGTTGGAAGCTTTCTTT.

The rearrangement uses TRBV27 and TRBJ2-1; tentative D call: TRBD1 (5 bases). The CDR3 is 17 amino acids. The V gene lost 2 bases and the J gene lost 0 bases, with 14 bases spanning the gap. Germline loops: CDR1 MNHEY, CDR2 SMNVEV (reference sequence). CDR3 protein: CASSLMGPSSSYNEQFF. CDR3 nucleotides: TGTGCCAGCAGTTTAATGGGGCCGTCTAGCTCCTACAATGAGCAGTTCTTC.

This clone came up once. The V and J genes are TRBV4-1 and TRBJ2-6; TRBD2 aligns across 9 bases. V trimming: 1 base; J trimming: 0 bases; junction bases outside the gene matches: 7. The CDR3 runs 19 residues. Germline CDR1 is MGHRA and CDR2 is YSYEKL. As DNA, the CDR3 is TGCGCCAGCAGCCAAGTAATCCTAGCGGGACTCTCTGGGGCCAACGTCCTGACTTTC. Its translation: CASSQVILAGLSGANVLTF.

CDR3 coding DNA: TGTGCCAGCAGCTTGCGAGGGGGCGCGAGCACTGAAGCTTTCTTT. Amino acids: CASSLRGGASTEAFF. The gene calls are TRBV11-3 and TRBJ1-1; the match to TRBD1 covers 7 bases. J was trimmed by 4 bases and V by 3 bases; bases with no gene match: 8. The CDR3 sequence is 15 residues long. CDR1 is SGHNT, CDR2 YENEEA, per germline.

As for this clone: The same CDR3 also results from other DNA sequences found in this sample. The rearrangement links TRBV28 to TRBJ1-3; 7 positions agree with TRBD1. Germline-derived CDR1 and CDR2 are MDHEN and SYDVKM. The CDR3 has 15 amino acids. The J segment lost 2 bases and the V segment lost 5 bases, leaving 6 bases of the junction unmatched. CDR3 residues: CASSRQGGTGNTIYF. The CDR3 bases are TGTGCCAGCAGTCGACAGGGAGGCACTGGAAACACCATATATTTT. Drawing the rest from reference TRBV28 and TRBJ1-3, the complete variable domain is DVKVTQSSRYLVKRTGEKVFLECVQDMDHENMFWYRQDPGLGLRLIYFSYDVKMKEKGDIPEGYSVSREKKERFSLILESASTNQTSMYLCASSRQGGTGNTIYFGEGSWLTVV.

The chain carries TRBV28 and TRBJ1-5, with a possible D match to TRBD1 (5 bases). Trimming stripped 2 bases from V and 6 bases from J, with 8 bases between. The CDR3 consists of 13 residues. Germline lookup yields CDR1 MDHEN and CDR2 SYDVKM. The CDR3 reads CASSLGGSQPQHF. The CDR3 DNA sequence: TGTGCCAGCAGTTTAGGGGGGTCTCAGCCCCAGCATTTT.

This clone was observed a single time. The V and J genes are TRBV30 and TRBJ2-2, with 9 bases that match TRBD1. This CDR3 contains 16 residues. The V gene end was trimmed by 2 bases and the J gene end by 1 base; junction bases not matched to a gene: 5. Germline V gene lookup returns CDR1 GTSNPN and CDR2 SVGIG (reference sequence). The CDR3 DNA reads TGTGCCTGGAGTATAAACAGGGGGCTGAACACCGGGGAGCTGTTTTTT. Encoded protein: CAWSINRGLNTGELFF. Combining the CDR3 with reference TRBV30 and TRBJ2-2 gives the whole variable domain SQTIHQWPATLVQPVGSPLSLECTVEGTSNPNLYWYRQAAGRGLQLLFYSVGIGQISSEVPQNLSASRPQDRQFILSSKKLLLSDSGFYLCAWSINRGLNTGELFFGEGSRLTVL.

This rearrangement joins TRBV6-1 to TRBJ2-2; tentatively, D is TRBD2 (6 bases). V shed 0 bases and J shed 6 bases, with 11 bases lying between them. Germline assignment: CDR1 MNHNS and CDR2 SASEGT. The CDR3 contains 15 residues. The CDR3 DNA follows: TGTGCCAGCAGTGAAGCGGGGGGAAGGGCCGGGGAGCTGTTTTTT. Residues: CASSEAGGRAGELFF.

V gene TRBV27 combines with J gene TRBJ1-4; 11 nucleotides line up with TRBD1. The CDR3 is made up of 15 amino acids. Trimming cost V 2 bases and J 7 bases; bases outside gene matches: 3. The germline V gene encodes CDR1 MNHEY and CDR2 SMNVEV (reference sequence). The CDR3 DNA follows: TGTGCCAGCAGTTTAGCCGGGACAGGGGGTGAAAAACTGTTTTTT. Protein sequence: CASSLAGTGGEKLFF.